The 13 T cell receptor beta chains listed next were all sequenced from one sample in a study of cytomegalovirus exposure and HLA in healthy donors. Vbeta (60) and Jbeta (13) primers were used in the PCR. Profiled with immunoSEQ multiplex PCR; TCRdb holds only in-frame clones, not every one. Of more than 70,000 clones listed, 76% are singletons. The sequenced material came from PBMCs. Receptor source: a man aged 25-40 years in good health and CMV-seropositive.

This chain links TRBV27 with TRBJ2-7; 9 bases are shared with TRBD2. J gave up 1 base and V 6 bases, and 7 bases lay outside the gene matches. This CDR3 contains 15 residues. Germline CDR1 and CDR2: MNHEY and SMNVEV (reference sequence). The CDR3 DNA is TGTGCCAGCAGGGGGGGGACTAGCTTGTCCTACGAGCAGTACGTC. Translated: CASRGGTSLSYEQYV.

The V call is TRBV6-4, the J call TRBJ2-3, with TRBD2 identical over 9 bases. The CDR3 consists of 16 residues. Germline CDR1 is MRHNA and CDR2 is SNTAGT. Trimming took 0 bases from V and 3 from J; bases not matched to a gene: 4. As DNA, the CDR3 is TGTGCCAGCAGTGACTCGGCTAGCGGGGTAACAGATACGCAGTATTTT. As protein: CASSDSASGVTDTQYF.

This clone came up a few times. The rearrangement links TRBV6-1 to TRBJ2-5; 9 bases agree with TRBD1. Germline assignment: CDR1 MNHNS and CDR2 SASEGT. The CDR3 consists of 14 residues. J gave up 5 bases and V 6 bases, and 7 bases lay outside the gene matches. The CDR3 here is CASRQRDRVETQYF. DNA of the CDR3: TGTGCCAGCAGGCAAAGGGACAGGGTGGAGACCCAGTACTTC.

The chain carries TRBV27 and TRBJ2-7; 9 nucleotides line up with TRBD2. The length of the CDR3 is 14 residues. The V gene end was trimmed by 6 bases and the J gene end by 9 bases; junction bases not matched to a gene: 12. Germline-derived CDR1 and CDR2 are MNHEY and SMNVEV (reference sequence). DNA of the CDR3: TGTGCCAGCAGCCCAGCGGGAGGAACTACGGGGCAGTACTTC. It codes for CASSPAGGTTGQYF.

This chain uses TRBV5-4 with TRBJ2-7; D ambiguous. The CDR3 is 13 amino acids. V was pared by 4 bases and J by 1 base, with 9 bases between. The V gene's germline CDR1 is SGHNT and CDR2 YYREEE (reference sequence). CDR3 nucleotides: TGTGCCAGCAGCATAGATTTTTCCTACGAGCAGTACTTC. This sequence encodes CASSIDFSYEQYF.

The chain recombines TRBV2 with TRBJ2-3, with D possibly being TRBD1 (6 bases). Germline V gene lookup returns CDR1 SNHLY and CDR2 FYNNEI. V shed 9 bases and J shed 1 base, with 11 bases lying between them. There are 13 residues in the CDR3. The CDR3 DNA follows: TGTGCCAGTTATCGACAGGGCACAGATACGCAGTATTTT. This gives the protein CASYRQGTDTQYF.

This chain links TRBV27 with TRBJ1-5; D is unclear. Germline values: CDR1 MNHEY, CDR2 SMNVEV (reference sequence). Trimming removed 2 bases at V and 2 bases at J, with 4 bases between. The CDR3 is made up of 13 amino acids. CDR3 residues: CASSLIGNQPQHF. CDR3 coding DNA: TGTGCCAGCAGTTTAATCGGCAATCAGCCCCAGCATTTT.

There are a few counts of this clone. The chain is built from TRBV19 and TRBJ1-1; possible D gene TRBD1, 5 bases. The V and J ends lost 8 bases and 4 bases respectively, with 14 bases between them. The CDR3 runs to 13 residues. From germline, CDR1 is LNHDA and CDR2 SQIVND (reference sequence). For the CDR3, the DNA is TGTGCCAGTGGTGACAGAACGAGCACTGAAGCTTTCTTT. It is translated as CASGDRTSTEAFF. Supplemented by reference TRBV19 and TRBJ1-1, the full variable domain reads DGGITQSPKYLFRKEGQNVTLSCEQNLNHDAMYWYRQDPGQGLRLIYYSQIVNDFQKGDIAEGYSVSREKKESFPLTVTSAQKNPTAFYLCASGDRTSTEAFFGQGTRLTVV.

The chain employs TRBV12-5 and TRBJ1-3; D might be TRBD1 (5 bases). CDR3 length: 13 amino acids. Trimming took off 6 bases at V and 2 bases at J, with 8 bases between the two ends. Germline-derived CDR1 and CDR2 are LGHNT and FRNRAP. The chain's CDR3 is CASGQGTGNTIYF. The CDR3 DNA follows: TGTGCTAGTGGCCAGGGTACTGGAAACACCATATATTTT.

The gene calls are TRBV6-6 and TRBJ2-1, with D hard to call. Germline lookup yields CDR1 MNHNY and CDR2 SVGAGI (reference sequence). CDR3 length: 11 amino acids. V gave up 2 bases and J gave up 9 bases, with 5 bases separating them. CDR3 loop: CASSYRSEQFF. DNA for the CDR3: TGTGCCAGCAGTTACAGGAGTGAGCAGTTCTTC.

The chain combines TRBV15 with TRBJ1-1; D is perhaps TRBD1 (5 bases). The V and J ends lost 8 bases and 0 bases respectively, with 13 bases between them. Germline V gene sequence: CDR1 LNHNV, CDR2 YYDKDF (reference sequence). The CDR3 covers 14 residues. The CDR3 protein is CATAAGGMNTEAFF. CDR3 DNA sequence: TGTGCCACCGCCGCCGGGGGGATGAACACTGAAGCTTTCTTT.

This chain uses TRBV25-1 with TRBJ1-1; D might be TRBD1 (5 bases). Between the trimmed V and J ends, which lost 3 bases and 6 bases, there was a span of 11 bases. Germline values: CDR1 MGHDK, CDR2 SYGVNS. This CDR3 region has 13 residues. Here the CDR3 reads CASSEQGWAEAFF. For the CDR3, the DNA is TGTGCCAGCAGTGAGCAGGGTTGGGCTGAAGCTTTCTTT.

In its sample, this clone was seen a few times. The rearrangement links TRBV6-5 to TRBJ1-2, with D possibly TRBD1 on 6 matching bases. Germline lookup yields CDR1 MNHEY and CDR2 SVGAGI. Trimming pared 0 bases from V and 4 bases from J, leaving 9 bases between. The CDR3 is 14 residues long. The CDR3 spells CASSYSGATYGYTF. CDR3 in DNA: TGTGCCAGCAGTTACTCGGGGGCTACCTATGGCTACACCTTC.